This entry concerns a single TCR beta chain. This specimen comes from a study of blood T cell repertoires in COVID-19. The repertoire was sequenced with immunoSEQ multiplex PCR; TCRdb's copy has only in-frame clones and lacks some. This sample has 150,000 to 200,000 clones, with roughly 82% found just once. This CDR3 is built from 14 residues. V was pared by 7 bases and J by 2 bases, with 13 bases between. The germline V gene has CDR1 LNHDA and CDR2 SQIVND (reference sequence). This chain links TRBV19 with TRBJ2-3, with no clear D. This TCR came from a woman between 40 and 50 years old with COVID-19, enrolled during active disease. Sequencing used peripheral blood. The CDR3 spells CASTSLTTTDTQYF. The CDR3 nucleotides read TGTGCCAGTACAAGTCTTACTACCACAGATACGCAGTATTTT.